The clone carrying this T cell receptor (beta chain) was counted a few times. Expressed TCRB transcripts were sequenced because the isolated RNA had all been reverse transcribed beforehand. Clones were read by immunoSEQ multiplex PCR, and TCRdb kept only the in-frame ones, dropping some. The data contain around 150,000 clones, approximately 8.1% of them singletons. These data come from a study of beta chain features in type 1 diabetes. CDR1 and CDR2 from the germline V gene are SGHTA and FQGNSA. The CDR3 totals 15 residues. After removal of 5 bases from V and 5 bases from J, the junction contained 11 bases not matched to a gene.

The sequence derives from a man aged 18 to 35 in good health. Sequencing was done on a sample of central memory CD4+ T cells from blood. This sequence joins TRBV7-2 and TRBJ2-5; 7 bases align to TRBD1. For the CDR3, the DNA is TGTGCCAGCAGCCCAGGGACAGTCATGGGCGAGACCCAGTACTTC. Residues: CASSPGTVMGETQYF.